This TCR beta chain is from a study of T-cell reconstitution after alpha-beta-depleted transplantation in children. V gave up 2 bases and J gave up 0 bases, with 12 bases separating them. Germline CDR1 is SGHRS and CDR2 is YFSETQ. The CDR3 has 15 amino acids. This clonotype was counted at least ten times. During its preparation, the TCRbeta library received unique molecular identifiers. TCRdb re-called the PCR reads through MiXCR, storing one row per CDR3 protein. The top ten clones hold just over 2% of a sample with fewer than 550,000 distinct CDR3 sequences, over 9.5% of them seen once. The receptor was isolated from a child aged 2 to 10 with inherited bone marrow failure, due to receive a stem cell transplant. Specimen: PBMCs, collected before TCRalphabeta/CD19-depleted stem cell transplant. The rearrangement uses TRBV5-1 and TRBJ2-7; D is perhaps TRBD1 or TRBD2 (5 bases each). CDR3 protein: CASSFTGTDSYEQYF. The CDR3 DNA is TGCGCCAGCAGCTTTACTGGGACCGACTCCTACGAGCAGTACTTC.